The sequence of this T cell receptor (beta chain) was determined in a study of cytomegalovirus exposure and HLA in healthy donors (dated 2017 in TCRdb). General notes on the study: An earlier analysis of 550 to 700 of the donors reported 250 to 300 Gb of sequence data and roughly 100 million unique TCR beta sequences from 150 million to 200 million T cells. Around 320 gigabases of sequencing data and approximately 85 million unique TCR sequences were included in an early release covering under 650 HLA-typed donors. Of the 300 to 500 genotyped donors, more than 75% were placed in the genetic ancestry cluster associated with self-reported Caucasian donors. The study aimed to test whether cataloging public T cell receptors could reveal signatures of past pathogen exposure. The study profiled the T cell repertoires of about 640 subjects by immunosequencing and related them to cytomegalovirus serostatus. In addition to the first cohort of 650 to 800 subjects, a separate validation cohort of 120 different subjects was used. To predict cytomegalovirus infection status, the study brought together high-throughput TCR immunosequencing, statistical association of individual TCRs with disease status, and machine learning. A later analysis re-analyzed previously published TCR beta repertoires from 550 to 700 donors and added high-resolution HLA genotyping to study TCR occurrence patterns. In the later analysis, no new phenotypic data were used to find candidate immune exposures; instead, reliance was placed on TCR beta sequences and their occurrence across donors. An earlier analysis of some 500 of the donors applied high-throughput TCR beta sequencing to assess whether each TCR beta V gene segment acted as functional or pseudogenic. Donor age, sex, ethnicity and CMV serostatus were compiled together with the repertoire data. A later genetic analysis used genome-wide SNP genotypes for about 65% of the roughly 700 donors, treating that subset as a discovery cohort. All discovery cohort repertoires had been generated using a single sequencing platform. HLA typing covered class I and class II loci at four-digit resolution. Typing coverage varied by locus: 629-630 donors for A, B, C, DRB1 and DQB1; 500 to 550 for DQA1; over 600 for DPA1; some 470 for DPB1. Because of strong linkage in the cohort, roughly five DR-DQ haplotypes were treated as single units for association and clustering. Among almost 400 genotyped donors of the cohort, an average of roughly 240,000 unique TCR beta nucleotide sequences were sequenced per donor, around 20% of them non-productive. Findings and caveats that apply to the study as a whole: A further reported finding was that TCR beta sequences accurately predicted the HLA-A and HLA-B alleles for most subjects in the first cohort. Compared with equally common non-associated chains, HLA-associated TCR beta chains in a later analysis were more clonally expanded and had lower generation probabilities. Only TCR beta chains were sequenced in this cohort, and the absence of alpha or paired-chain data limited detectable features. A later analysis associated 15,000 or so TCR beta sequences with specific HLA alleles at a false discovery rate of 0.05. The classifier was reported to diagnose cytomegalovirus status with high specificity and sensitivity in both the original cohort and the validation cohort. Roughly uniform sequencing depth across donors was assumed in presence/absence analyses, although this assumption may not hold. While some public TCRs were present in many individuals, most TCR sequences turned up only very rarely across donors. HLA typing was unavailable for some donors at each locus, so association tests used only the typed subset. Because counts were too low, about 15 rarely observed V segments, including chromosome 9 orphons, were left out of the earlier analysis of approximately 580 of the donors. Several of the top co-occurrence clusters appeared to be linked to parvovirus B19, influenza, CMV and Epstein-Barr virus, according to a later analysis. The authors suggested that the approach could potentially be extended to other disease states and immunological phenotypes. An association between a missense DCLRE1C variant and V-gene and J-gene trimming of TCR beta chains was found in a later genetic analysis and replicated in an independent cohort. Broadly in line with IMGT annotations, most TCR beta V segments showed up in productive rearrangements about 87% or about 30% of the time in an earlier analysis of a few hundred of the donors. The study gave a list of roughly 150 TCR beta chains associated with cytomegalovirus. In vitro tests confirmed that a few of the cytomegalovirus-associated TCR beta chains recognize cytomegalovirus antigens. In a later analysis, the rate of TCR association differed among HLA loci, with DRB1 alleles having the most associated TCRs and HLA-C alleles having the fewest. Linkage disequilibrium might explain the correlated functional status among segregating V segments, but an unknown experimental factor could not be ruled out. Assigning TCR associations to individual alleles was difficult when HLA alleles, especially DR and DQ, strongly co-occurred. According to a later analysis, most CMV-associated TCR beta chains appeared to be HLA-restricted, and the HLA associations seemed to be driven largely by CMV exposure. A cluster of highly shared sequence variants was judged likely to be a technical artifact of the sequencing pipeline. CMV serostatus was the only immune exposure information available for the cohort. According to a later genetic analysis, donors in an Asian-associated ancestry cluster had fewer N-insertions in productive TCRs than the roughly 700-donor mean. Some IMGT-functional V segments, including TRBV6-2 and TRBV6-3, could not be told apart with the 87-base-pair reads, so those segments were excluded.

The cohort consisted of some 730 healthy bone marrow donors. Cohort members were all nominally healthy when sampled, although unrecorded immune exposures were likely present. The donor tested CMV seropositive and was one of the 289 seropositive cohort members. Every donor gave a peripheral blood sample, and the peripheral blood mononuclear cells from that sample were used for TCR beta sequencing. Genomic DNA extraction from the blood cell samples was performed with the Qiagen DNeasy Blood Extraction Kit. Library preparation employed the immunoSEQ multiplex PCR assay. For the multiplex PCR, a mixture combining 60 forward primers for TCR Vbeta segments and 13 reverse primers for TCR Jbeta segments was used. Amplification of the CDR3 region of rearranged TCR beta genes was performed with a multiplex PCR assay on genomic DNA. On the Illumina HiSeq System, the amplified TCR beta libraries were sequenced as 87-base-pair reads. The authors' analysis ran thus. A later analysis counted around 72 million unique TCR beta chains across the 666 repertoires, and roughly 9.9 million of these chains were shared by at least two donors. Raw reads were error-corrected and collapsed into unique sequences by a nearest-neighbor algorithm in which closely related sequences were merged to remove PCR and sequencing errors. To assign V, D and J gene segments, CDR3 sequences were aligned to IMGT reference sequences. For a sequence to be retained, a match of at least six nucleotides to both a V gene segment and a J gene segment was required. A rearrangement counted as productive if the CDR3 had no stop codons and remained in frame with V and J, and every other rearrangement counted as non-productive. Following IMGT convention, CDR3 was defined as the stretch from the second conserved V-encoded cysteine up to the conserved J-encoded phenylalanine. In an earlier analysis of some 550 of the donors, sequences lacking an unambiguous match to a single V gene segment were excluded. In an earlier analysis of several hundred of the donors, a V segment was called functional when productive rearrangements were above 56.7%, and segregating when the standard deviation between donors exceeded 5%. A statistical classification framework was built to diagnose cytomegalovirus status from the catalog of TCR beta chain sequences. A later analysis assigned V and J genes by comparing TCR nucleotide sequences with IMGT/GENE-DB human TR gene sequences. The TCRdist pipeline was used in a later analysis to assign CDR3 sequences and most-parsimonious VDJ recombination scenarios. In a later analysis, every TCR beta chain was defined by the combination of its CDR3 amino acid sequence and its V-gene family, and reads without a unique V-gene family were dropped. To address suspected cross-contamination and a sequencing artifact, a later analysis removed approximately 600 highly shared, low-generation-probability nucleotide sequences. A later analysis calculated a clonal expansion index for each public chain from normalized within-repertoire ranks of inferred template counts. In a later analysis, generation probabilities were computed using a VDJ recombination model fitted to out-of-frame rearrangements, and the results were checked against IGoR. Hypergeometric tests were used in a later analysis to score TCR-TCR, TCR-HLA and TCR-CMV co-occurrence, with a repertoire-size bias correction applied to the TCR pairs. False discovery rates were estimated in a later analysis by permuting HLA or CMV assignments 20 times. In a later analysis, co-occurring TCRs were grouped using DBSCAN, with TCRdist sequence similarity added in when clustering inside HLA-allele-positive subsets. Repertoires with fewer than 30,000 or more than 120,000 public chains, plus five repertoires with anomalous nucleotide sharing, were excluded from co-occurrence clustering. Not all clones reach the TCRdb copy of this immuneACCESS table, which keeps in-frame sequences only. Checked studies attribute under half of the gap to unresolved V genes and leave the rest unexplained. The V and J calls and clone size are taken from that table; D and trimming were inferred from the DNA. Here the sample has over 95,000 clones; under 85% occur a single time. Together, the top ten hold 11% of the sample.

The germline V gene encodes CDR1 LNHDA and CDR2 SQIVND (reference sequence). At the junction V is shortened by 6 bases and J by 7 bases; bases outside the gene matches: 15. The CDR3 goes from the cysteine to the phenylalanine over 15 residues. Here the CDR3 DNA is all that survives: 45 bases in frame from base 1. As for this clone: Which antigen it targets is not known. No much larger clone is present one base from it, and per-base qualities are unavailable.

Sequencing input: PBMCs. The sequence derives from a man aged 40-55 years in good health and CMV-seropositive. The rearranged chain carries TRBV19 and TRBJ2-7; 7 of the junction bases match TRBD1. In nucleotide form, the sequence is TGTGCCAGTAGATACTCCGGGACAGCAGACGGTGAGCAGTACTTC. It specifies CASRYSGTADGEQYF. With all but the CDR3 taken from the reference TRBV19 and TRBJ2-7 genes, the full variable domain is: DGGITQSPKYLFRKEGQNVTLSCEQNLNHDAMYWYRQDPGQGLRLIYYSQIVNDFQKGDIAEGYSVSREKKESFPLTVTSAQKNPTAFYLCASRYSGTADGEQYFGPGTRLTVT.